A selection of T cell receptor beta chains follows, all from one sample in a study of cytomegalovirus exposure and HLA in healthy donors. Method: immunoSEQ multiplex PCR; TCRdb's copy keeps in-frame clones and lacks some. The sample lists fewer than 200,000 clones; 81% were seen once. The sample comprised PBMCs. The receptors were gathered from a man between 35 and 55 years old in good health and CMV-seropositive. The CDR3 runs from the conserved cysteine through the conserved F or W. A D gene is named only where the DNA matches it firmly. Size values are once, few and many counts, or a class for expanded clones, and some rows have none.

v_call	d_call	j_call	clone_size	cdr3_nt	cdr3_aa
TRBV7-6	TRBD2	TRBJ2-2	-	TGTGCCAGCAGCTTGTCGGGACTAGCGGGGGGGAAGACCGGGGAGCTGTTTTTT	CASSLSGLAGGKTGELFF
TRBV2	TRBD1	TRBJ2-7	few	TGTGCCAGCAGCGGGGACAGGGGGCTGTACGAGCAGTACTTC	CASSGDRGLYEQYF
TRBV5-1	-	TRBJ2-5	-	TGCGCCAGCAGCTTGTTGGTGGGTAGCAGCCAAGAGACCCAGTACTTC	CASSLLVGSSQETQYF
TRBV14	TRBD2	TRBJ2-1	-	TGTGCCAGCAGCCCTCCCGGGCTACTAGCGCGCAATGAGCAGTTCTTC	CASSPPGLLARNEQFF
TRBV7-2	-	TRBJ2-7	-	TGTGCCAGCAGCCCCATGGCCAGGGGTGGGAGCTATGAGCAGTACTTC	CASSPMARGGSYEQYF
TRBV11-2	-	TRBJ2-5	-	TGTGCCAGCAGCTTCACCGGCAGGGGGGCAACCCAGTACTTC	CASSFTGRGATQYF
TRBV6-6	-	TRBJ2-3	-	TGTGCCAGCAGTTACCGTTCAGGGGCAGATACGCAGTATTTT	CASSYRSGADTQYF
TRBV27	TRBD2	TRBJ2-7	once	TGTGCCAGCAGTTTGAGGACTAGCGGGCACCGCCCCTCCTACGAGCAGTACTTC	CASSLRTSGHRPSYEQYF
TRBV9	-	TRBJ2-7	-	TGTGCCAGCAGCGTAGGCAGTCCGGGCGAGCAGTACTTC	CASSVGSPGEQYF
TRBV7-2	-	TRBJ1-1	-	TGTGCCAGCAGCTTAGTTAGCGTCGGCGCGAACACTGAAGCTTTCTTT	CASSLVSVGANTEAFF
TRBV5-4	TRBD2	TRBJ2-3	-	TGTGCCAGCAGCTTTAAGGCGGGAGGGCGCACAGATACGCAGTATTTT	CASSFKAGGRTDTQYF
TRBV6-6	-	TRBJ2-7	-	TGTGCCAGCAGCCCCAGCGGGTCCTCCTACGAGCAGTACTTC	CASSPSGSSYEQYF
TRBV28	-	TRBJ1-1	-	TGTGCCAGCATTTTTGCTGGGGGCATATCTGAAGCTTTCTTT	CASIFAGGISEAFF
TRBV5-4	TRBD2	TRBJ2-5	-	TGTGCCAGCAGCCCTACCGGTCGGGGGGGGAGGGAGACCCAGTACTTC	CASSPTGRGGRETQYF
TRBV7-9	-	TRBJ2-3	-	TGTGCCAGCAGCACCCAGCGGGTGGGCACAGATACGCAGTATTTT	CASSTQRVGTDTQYF
TRBV6-1	-	TRBJ2-7	-	TGTGCCAGCAGTAACCGGGACACCGGCTACGAGCAGTACTTC	CASSNRDTGYEQYF
TRBV7-2	TRBD1	TRBJ1-1	-	TGTGCCAGCAGCTCCCCCGGGACAGGGTTGAGGGACACTGAAGCTTTCTTT	CASSSPGTGLRDTEAFF
TRBV9	TRBD2	TRBJ2-7	-	TGTGCCAGCAGCGTGACTAGCCAGACCTACGAGCAGTACTTC	CASSVTSQTYEQYF
TRBV18	TRBD1	TRBJ2-7	-	TGTGCCAGCGCCGGGACAGGGGGCAGGAACGAGCAGTACTTC	CASAGTGGRNEQYF
TRBV6-5	-	TRBJ2-3	-	TGTGCCAGCAGTTATGGCGGTAGCACAGATACGCAGTATTTT	CASSYGGSTDTQYF
TRBV27	-	TRBJ2-1	-	TGTGCCAGCAGTTTATCGTGGCTTAACAATGAGCAGTTCTTC	CASSLSWLNNEQFF
TRBV6-5	-	TRBJ2-5	few	TGTGCCAGCAGTTACGTCCAGGGGGGACAAGAGACCCAGTACTTC	CASSYVQGGQETQYF
TRBV28	-	TRBJ2-4	-	TGTGCCAGCAGTTTTCAACCGGGACAAGGGAAAAACATTCAGTACTTC	CASSFQPGQGKNIQYF
TRBV4-3	TRBD1	TRBJ2-2	-	TGCGCCAGCAGCCAAGATGAGGGGGCCCCCGGGGAGCTGTTTTTT	CASSQDEGAPGELFF
TRBV19	-	TRBJ1-3	-	TGTGCCAGTAGCCTCGGACTGACCAGGATAGCCTATGGAAACACCATATATTTT	CASSLGLTRIAYGNTIYF
TRBV5-1	TRBD1	TRBJ1-4	-	TGCGCCAGCAGCTTCCAGGGGGATAATGAAAAACTGTTTTTT	CASSFQGDNEKLFF
TRBV27	-	TRBJ2-7	-	TGTGCCAGCAGCATCAGGGGGGCCTACGAGCAGTACTTC	CASSIRGAYEQYF
TRBV7-2	TRBD2	TRBJ2-6	-	TGTGCCAGCAGCGCTGGGACTAGCGGCTCTGGGGCCAACGTCCTGACTTTC	CASSAGTSGSGANVLTF
TRBV7-2	-	TRBJ2-5	once	TGTGCCAGCAGCCTCCGGAGGGGACAAGAGACCCAGTACTTC	CASSLRRGQETQYF